This T cell receptor beta chain was sequenced for a study of cytomegalovirus exposure and HLA in healthy donors. Study observations and caveats: Sequencing depth across donors, presence/absence analyses assumed, was roughly uniform. Later analysis showed most CMV-associated TCR beta chains appearing HLA-restricted. Reports indicated that the classifier achieved high specificity and sensitivity in diagnosing cytomegalovirus status.

For this clone: The target antigen is unknown.

The PCR contained 60 Vbeta and 13 Jbeta primers. Profiled with immunoSEQ multiplex PCR; TCRdb holds only in-frame clones, not every one. The table records 150,000 to 190,000 clones, roughly 81% of them present only once. V gave up 10 bases and J gave up 2 bases, with 13 bases separating them. Germline V gene lookup returns CDR1 SNHLY and CDR2 FYNNEI. This CDR3 spans 13 amino acids. The TCR sequence derives from a woman aged 18 to 35 in good health and CMV-seronegative. Sequencing input: PBMCs. The genes are TRBV2 and TRBJ2-3, with D possibly matching TRBD2 (5 bases). CDR3: CATGFFITDTQYF. The CDR3 nucleotides are TGTGCCACGGGATTCTTCATCACAGATACGCAGTATTTT. Complete variable domain (other parts from reference TRBV2 and TRBJ2-3): EPEVTQTPSHQVTQMGQEVILRCVPISNHLYFYWYRQILGQKVEFLVSFYNNEISEKSEIFDDQFSVERPDGSNFTLKIRSTKLEDSAMYFCATGFFITDTQYFGPGTRLTVL.